The clone carrying this T cell receptor beta chain was seen repeatedly, ten times or more. Its antigen is as yet unknown. The CDR3 extends 3 residues past the end of the read, so its final part is completed from the germline J gene. This CDR3 has 14 residues. V was pared by 5 bases and J by 3 bases, with 13 bases between. Germline CDR1 reads KGHSH; CDR2 reads LQKENI. Sequenced by immunoSEQ multiplex PCR; TCRdb stores in-frame clones only, minus some. This record lists about 44,000 clones, none seen once only, and the top ten clones contain more than 9%. The entry originates in a study of T cell clonality in common variable immunodeficiency. Notes on the study in general: Compared with controls, CVID subjects had fewer shared TCRbeta clones. Compared with healthy controls, CVID subjects showed increased TCRbeta clonality, mostly in about a third.

Most patients and controls had Caucasian heritage. Donors gave roughly 5 to 8 ml heparinized peripheral whole blood. The sequence came from a person between 18 and 75 years old in good health. Input material: peripheral blood mononuclear cells. The V gene is TRBV18, the J gene TRBJ1-2, with D possibly TRBD1 on 6 matching bases. The CDR3: CASSSLTGYYGYTF. The sequenced CDR3 bases are TGTGCCAGCTCATCCTTGACAGGATACTATGGC.